This T cell receptor beta chain appears in the sequencing data of a study of cytomegalovirus exposure and HLA in healthy donors. Trimming pared 4 bases from V and 6 bases from J, leaving 11 bases between. The CDR3 is 12 residues long. The germline gives CDR1 SGDLS, CDR2 YYNGEE. The PCR employed 60 Vbeta primers together with 13 Jbeta primers. Repertoires were generated with immunoSEQ multiplex PCR, while TCRdb's copy carries only in-frame clones and drops some. Among about 130,000 clones listed, roughly 74% were seen once. This clonotype was obtained from a man aged 40-49 years in good health and CMV-seropositive. Sequencing was done on a sample of PBMCs. J is TRBJ2-7 and V is TRBV9; possibly TRBD1 for D (7 bases). In nucleotides, the CDR3 is TGTGCCAGCAGCCGCCAGGGGGGCGAGCAGTACTTC. Translating it yields CASSRQGGEQYF.